These 9 T cell receptor beta chains were all obtained from the same sample, sequenced in a study of blood T cells in healthy people across ages. Then a second PCR, running about 6 to 11 cycles, was carried out with a sample-barcoded 5' primer and a J-beta primer mix. TCRdb itself ran the 5' RACE reads through MiXCR, one entry per CDR3 protein. This sample has fewer than 800,000 distinct CDR3 sequences, with about 30% found just once. Sequencing input: blood. Every receptor here comes from a woman older than 75 in good health.

Many counts were recorded for this clonotype. The chain employs TRBV12-3 or TRBV12-4 and TRBJ2-3; tentative D call: TRBD2 (6 bases). Trimming pared 5 bases from V and 6 bases from J, leaving 21 bases between. The CDR3 is 16 amino acids. CDR3 residues: CASSPRGGSSFDTQYF. CDR3 DNA sequence: TGTGCCAGCAGTCCCCGCGGAGGGTCCTCTTTCGATACGCAGTATTTT.

In its sample, this clonotype was seen a few times. The chain is built from TRBV7-9 and TRBJ2-3, with 11 bases aligning to TRBD2. This CDR3 is 17 amino acids long. V dropped 2 bases and J dropped 0; count of bases not matched to a gene: 4. The germline V gene has CDR1 SEHNR and CDR2 FQNEAQ (reference sequence). CDR3 sequence reads: CASSLPGLAASTDTQYF. The CDR3 DNA is TGTGCCAGCAGCTTACCGGGACTAGCGGCTAGCACAGATACGCAGTATTTT.

The sample holds many counts of this clonotype. DNA of the CDR3: TGTGCCAGCAGCCCCGGGACAGAGAACATTCAGTACTTC. Translation gives CASSPGTENIQYF. The chain is built from TRBV7-3 and TRBJ2-4; 7 bases map to TRBD1. CDR1 is SGHTA, CDR2 FQGTGA, per germline. CDR3 length equals 13 residues. V lost 5 bases, J lost 7 bases, and 5 bases stayed unmatched.

This clonotype was seen only once. The rearrangement joins TRBV3-1 to TRBJ2-5, with 8 bases matching TRBD2. V lost 5 bases to trimming and J lost 1 base; unmatched junction nucleotides: 6. The CDR3 runs 15 residues. The V gene's germline CDR1 is LGHDT and CDR2 YNNKEL (reference sequence). CDR3 in DNA: TGTGCCAGCAGCGGCCAGCGGGGGATCCAAGAGACCCAGTACTTC. Translated: CASSGQRGIQETQYF.

In nucleotides, the CDR3 is TGCGCCAGCAGCTCCTTTGGGACAGGGAACACCGGGGAGCTGTTTTTT. This translates into CASSSFGTGNTGELFF. The gene calls are TRBV4-1 and TRBJ2-2; TRBD1 matches at 8 bases. Trimming removed 5 bases from V and 1 base from J; junction bases left unmatched: 6. The CDR3 loop spans 16 amino acids. Per germline, CDR1 MGHRA and CDR2 YSYEKL.

This clonotype was seen only a few times. The chain couples TRBV19 to TRBJ2-5; D is perhaps TRBD1 or TRBD2 (5 bases each). The V gene lost 4 bases and the J gene lost 0 bases, with 15 bases spanning the gap. Per the germline V gene, CDR1 is LNHDA and CDR2 is SQIVND (reference sequence). The CDR3 length is 16 residues. The CDR3 loop reads CASSNGASSYQETQYF. In DNA, the CDR3 is TGTGCCAGTAGTAACGGGGCCTCGTCGTACCAAGAGACCCAGTACTTC.

The table lists this clonotype with many counts. The CDR3 spells CAIGRGASYEQYF. DNA of the CDR3: TGTGCCATAGGGCGGGGGGCTTCCTACGAGCAGTACTTC. The gene calls are TRBV3-1 and TRBJ2-7; 8 nucleotides align to TRBD2. Germline loops: CDR1 LGHDT, CDR2 YNNKEL (reference sequence). The V and J ends lost 10 bases and 1 base, in that order; junction bases with no gene match: 6. CDR3 length: 13 amino acids.

This clonotype was found many times. The chain employs TRBV6-2 or TRBV6-3 and TRBJ2-5; 12 bases align to TRBD2. CDR1 MNHEY and CDR2 SVGEGT come from the germline V gene. The trim removed 6 bases at V and 1 base at J, leaving 3 bases unmatched. The CDR3 has 15 amino acids. Here the CDR3 DNA reads TGTGCCAGCAGCGGACTAGCGGGGCCCCAAGAGACCCAGTACTTC. Amino acids: CASSGLAGPQETQYF.

The CDR3 loop reads CASRVQGFNYGYTF. As DNA, the CDR3 is TGTGCCAGTAGAGTCCAGGGGTTCAACTATGGCTACACCTTC. J is TRBJ1-2 and V is TRBV19, with TRBD1 as a possible D gene (6 bases). The V gene lost 6 bases and the J gene lost 2 bases, with 13 bases spanning the gap. This CDR3 spans 14 amino acids. Germline CDR1 LNHDA, CDR2 SQIVND (reference sequence).